One sample yielded the 27 T cell receptor beta chains listed below, sequenced in a study of beta chain features in type 1 diabetes. The study, taken as a whole, reports: All four CD4+ subsets from Type 1 diabetes patients carried moderately but significantly shorter TCRB CDR3s.

Isolated RNA was reverse transcribed in full, so expressed TCRB transcripts were sequenced. Repertoires were generated with immunoSEQ multiplex PCR, while TCRdb's copy carries only in-frame clones and drops some. This sample has about 190,000 clones, with approximately 7.8% found just once. Which antigens these TCRs recognize remains unknown. Specimen: central memory CD4+ T cells from blood. The origin of the receptors is a woman aged 40 to 50 with type 1 diabetes.

This clone was detected only a few times. This chain connects TRBV18 to TRBJ1-5; 9 positions agree with TRBD1. The length of the CDR3 is 15 residues. Per the germline V gene, CDR1 is KGHSH and CDR2 is LQKENI. Trimming took 2 bases from V and 4 from J; bases not matched to a gene: 3. The CDR3 DNA reads TGTGCCAGCTCACCAAGGACAGGGGCGAATCAGCCCCAGCATTTT. Translation: CASSPRTGANQPQHF.

The V call is TRBV5-6, the J call TRBJ2-7, with 8 bases fitting TRBD1. Germline V gene data show CDR1 as SGHDT and CDR2 as YYEEEE. V trimming: 0 bases; J trimming: 7 bases; junction bases outside the gene matches: 9. The CDR3 contains 15 residues. The CDR3 is CASSLVGQGRGEQYF. The CDR3 region has the DNA TGTGCCAGCAGCTTGGTCGGACAGGGAAGAGGAGAGCAGTACTTC.

This clone was seen more than once but under ten times. This sequence joins TRBV4-2 and TRBJ2-7, with a tentative D call TRBD2 (6 bases). The germline V and J ends were trimmed by 1 base and 4 bases, with 14 bases remaining between them. Germline-derived CDR1 and CDR2 are LGHNA and YNFKEQ. The CDR3 spans 15 residues. For the CDR3, the DNA is TGTGCCAGCAGCCAAGCTGTTGGGAGCGGGTACGAGCAGTACTTC. Protein: CASSQAVGSGYEQYF.

This clone turned up a few times. This chain joins TRBV7-3 and TRBJ1-1, with 7 bases identical to TRBD1. CDR3 size: 14 residues. Per the germline V gene, CDR1 is SGHTA and CDR2 is FQGTGA. Trimming took 2 bases from V and 7 from J; bases not matched to a gene: 7. The CDR3 nucleotides read TGTGCCAGCAGCTTAGGGACAGAACCCTATGAAGCTTTCTTT. Translated: CASSLGTEPYEAFF. The whole variable domain, remainder taken from reference TRBV7-3 and TRBJ1-1, is GAGVSQTPSNKVTEKGKYVELRCDPISGHTALYWYRQSLGQGPEFLIYFQGTGAADDSGLPNDRFFAVRPEGSVSTLKIQRTERGDSAVYLCASSLGTEPYEAFFGQGTRLTVV.

The V call is TRBV29-1, the J call TRBJ1-1, with D tentatively TRBD1 (5 bases). Trimming cost V 4 bases and J 1 base, with 16 bases left between them. Per germline, CDR1 SQVTM and CDR2 ANQGSEA. This CDR3 is built from 15 residues. CDR3 DNA: TGCAGCGTTGGAGGGGAACGGGGGTCGAACACTGAAGCTTTCTTT. Translating gives CSVGGERGSNTEAFF.

The chain carries TRBV18 and TRBJ2-7; D perhaps matches TRBD1 (5 bases). The germline V and J ends were trimmed by 4 bases and 0 bases, with 16 bases remaining between them. The CDR3 has 16 amino acids. Germline V CDR1 and CDR2: KGHSH, LQKENI. This chain's CDR3 is CASSHLRVASSYEQYF. The CDR3 nucleotides are TGTGCCAGCTCACACCTCAGGGTTGCCAGCTCCTACGAGCAGTACTTC. Based on the CDR3 plus reference TRBV18 and TRBJ2-7, the full variable domain is NAGVMQNPRHLVRRRGQEARLRCSPMKGHSHVYWYRQLPEEGLKFMVYLQKENIIDESGMPKERFSAEFPKEGPSILRIQQVVRGDSAAYFCASSHLRVASSYEQYFGPGTRLTVT.

A few counts support this clone. The chain carries TRBV18 and TRBJ1-2; 10 nucleotides line up with TRBD1. V shed 3 bases, J shed 4 bases, and the junction held 8 bases outside the gene matches. Germline V CDR1 and CDR2: KGHSH, LQKENI. This CDR3 is 16 amino acids long. CDR3 coding DNA: TGTGCCAGCTCACCGGGACAGGGGAAAAGTAGCTATGGCTACACCTTC. Protein sequence: CASSPGQGKSSYGYTF.

A few counts support this clone. Written as DNA, the CDR3 is TGCGCCAGCAGCCAAGATCTCAGGACCTACGAGCAGTACTTC. This gives the protein CASSQDLRTYEQYF. The J gene is TRBJ2-7, the V gene TRBV4-3, with D unresolved. The V and J ends lost 0 bases and 2 bases respectively, with 8 bases between them. This CDR3 has 14 amino acids. Looked up from germline, CDR1 is LGHNA and CDR2 is YSLEER.

There are a few counts of this clone. This chain links TRBV4-3 with TRBJ1-6; D remains ambiguous. Trimming took off 0 bases at V and 5 bases at J, with 11 bases between the two ends. Germline CDR1 is LGHNA and CDR2 is YSLEER. The CDR3 extends over 16 amino acids. The CDR3 loop is CASSQEPQADNSPLHF. The CDR3 nucleotides read TGCGCCAGCAGCCAAGAACCCCAAGCGGATAATTCACCCCTCCACTTT.

The V gene is TRBV4-3, the J gene TRBJ1-1; TRBD1 might be the D (6 bases). Germline lookup yields CDR1 LGHNA and CDR2 YSLEER. Between the trimmed V and J ends, which lost 1 base and 3 bases, there was a span of 15 bases. CDR3 length: 16 residues. The CDR3 DNA sequence: TGCGCCAGCAGCCAAGGGACAGTGCGTTGGGACACTGAAGCTTTCTTT. Protein: CASSQGTVRWDTEAFF.

This clone was observed a few times. This sequence joins TRBV10-3 and TRBJ2-2, with TRBD1 matching over 8 bases. J was trimmed by 6 bases and V by 4 bases; bases with no gene match: 13. CDR1 and CDR2 from the germline V gene are ENHRY and SYGVKD. The CDR3 totals 17 residues. The CDR3 here is CAISGGDRTAGPGELFF. DNA of the CDR3: TGTGCCATCAGTGGCGGGGACAGGACGGCCGGCCCCGGGGAGCTGTTTTTT.

The rearrangement links TRBV7-9 to TRBJ1-2; tentative D call: TRBD1 (5 bases). Trimming took 1 base from V and 6 from J, leaving 15 bases between them. The CDR3 runs to 15 residues. Germline assignment: CDR1 SEHNR and CDR2 FQNEAQ (reference sequence). CDR3 DNA sequence: TGTGCCAGCAGCTTAGGGGGGGTACCGACCCATGGCTACACCTTC. Amino acid sequence: CASSLGGVPTHGYTF. Supplemented by reference TRBV7-9 and TRBJ1-2, the full variable domain reads DTGVSQNPRHKITKRGQNVTFRCDPISEHNRLYWYRQTLGQGPEFLTYFQNEAQLEKSRLLSDRFSAERPKGSFSTLEIQRTEQGDSAMYLCASSLGGVPTHGYTFGSGTRLTVV.

Only a few counts were recorded for this clone. This chain joins TRBV12-5 and TRBJ2-1, with 7 bases aligning to TRBD1. Per the germline V gene, CDR1 is LGHNT and CDR2 is FRNRAP. The length of the CDR3 is 13 residues. V dropped 6 bases and J dropped 5; count of bases not matched to a gene: 4. CDR3 sequence: CASGLGQNNEQFF. The CDR3 DNA sequence: TGTGCTAGTGGCCTGGGACAGAACAATGAGCAGTTCTTC.

In this sample, this clone turned up many times. The chain has TRBV5-4 and TRBJ2-5; TRBD1 aligns across 7 bases. The germline V gene encodes CDR1 SGHNT and CDR2 YYREEE (reference sequence). V lost 4 bases to trimming and J lost 4 bases; unmatched junction nucleotides: 7. The CDR3 loop spans 14 amino acids. CDR3 sequence: CASSVDRERETQYF. The CDR3 coding sequence is TGTGCCAGCAGCGTAGACAGGGAGCGAGAGACCCAGTACTTC.

V and J are TRBV7-8 and TRBJ2-3; perhaps TRBD2 as D (5 bases). CDR3 length: 13 amino acids. Per germline, CDR1 SGHVS and CDR2 FQNEAQ. Between the trimmed V and J ends, which lost 5 bases and 6 bases, there was a span of 12 bases. Written as DNA, the CDR3 is TGTGCCAGCAGCATTGGGAGCTCCGATACGCAGTATTTT. Encoded protein: CASSIGSSDTQYF.

The chain carries TRBV4-3 and TRBJ2-5, with 8 nucleotides matching TRBD1. V trimming: 5 bases; J trimming: 4 bases; junction bases outside the gene matches: 6. Germline V CDR1 and CDR2: LGHNA, YSLEER. CDR3 length equals 14 residues. CDR3 coding DNA: TGCGCCAGCAGCGCCGGACAGGGTCTAGAGACCCAGTACTTC. As protein: CASSAGQGLETQYF.

This clone was detected only a few times. The DNA for the CDR3 is TGTGCCAGCAGCCGACAGGGCCAGACTGAAGCTTTCTTT. This gives the protein CASSRQGQTEAFF. The V call is TRBV2, the J call TRBJ1-1, with 7 bases fitting TRBD1. Germline trimming cut 6 bases from V and 5 bases from J; bases unmatched to any gene: 6. The CDR3 runs 13 residues. Germline V gene lookup returns CDR1 SNHLY and CDR2 FYNNEI.

This clone was counted a few times. The gene calls are TRBV6-1 and TRBJ1-5; possible D gene TRBD1, 5 bases. V dropped 0 bases and J dropped 5 bases, with 11 bases sitting between them. CDR1 and CDR2 (germline): MNHNS, SASEGT. This CDR3 is built from 15 residues. CDR3 bases: TGTGCCAGCAGTGAAGCATGGGGGGAAGATCAGCCCCAGCATTTT. This translates into CASSEAWGEDQPQHF.

This chain uses TRBV30 with TRBJ2-5, with 8 nucleotides matching TRBD1. The trim removed 7 bases at V and 5 bases at J, leaving 9 bases unmatched. The CDR3 contains 13 residues. From germline, CDR1 is GTSNPN and CDR2 SVGIG (reference sequence). Written as DNA, the CDR3 is TGTGCCTTAACACAGGGGGTGGGGGAGACCCAGTACTTC. Translation: CALTQGVGETQYF.

The V and J genes are TRBV5-1 and TRBJ2-2, with D unresolved. Trimming took off 4 bases at V and 8 bases at J, with 18 bases between the two ends. In germline, CDR1 is SGHRS, CDR2 YFSETQ. The CDR3 runs 15 residues. The CDR3 sequence is CASSQDFVSTGELFF. CDR3 nucleotide sequence: TGCGCCAGCAGCCAAGATTTTGTATCCACTGGGGAGCTGTTTTTT.

This clone was observed a handful of times. The chain has TRBV5-1 and TRBJ2-5; maybe TRBD1 (6 bases). The CDR3 loop spans 13 amino acids. The germline V and J ends were trimmed by 5 bases and 2 bases, with 10 bases remaining between them. The germline V gene encodes CDR1 SGHRS and CDR2 YFSETQ. The CDR3 coding sequence is TGCGCCAGCAGAGACGGACAGCAAGAGACCCAGTACTTC. Translating it yields CASRDGQQETQYF. Full variable domain (remainder filled in from reference TRBV5-1 and TRBJ2-5): KAGVTQTPRYLIKTRGQQVTLSCSPISGHRSVSWYQQTPGQGLQFLFEYFSETQRNKGNFPGRFSGRQFSNSRSEMNVSTLELGDSALYLCASRDGQQETQYFGPGTRLLVL.

The table lists this clone with a few counts. The CDR3 carries no conserved terminal phenylalanine or tryptophan, so it likely arises from a read error. This sequence joins TRBV30 and TRBJ1-2; 7 bases match TRBD1. The V and J ends lost 3 bases and 4 bases, in that order; junction bases with no gene match: 5. The CDR3 extends over 13 amino acids. CDR1 is GTSNPN and CDR2 is SVGIG in the germline V gene (reference sequence). CDR3 in amino acids: CAWRGQAAYGYTL. CDR3 DNA: TGTGCCTGGAGAGGACAGGCCGCCTATGGCTACACCCTC.

The V gene is TRBV28, the J gene TRBJ2-3; 7 nucleotides match TRBD1. The CDR3 is made up of 15 amino acids. Germline assignment: CDR1 MDHEN and CDR2 SYDVKM. V was pared by 8 bases and J by 0 bases, with 8 bases of the junction left unmatched. The CDR3 spells CASAAGGASTDTQYF. DNA for the CDR3: TGTGCCAGCGCGGCAGGGGGTGCTAGCACAGATACGCAGTATTTT.

The rearrangement joins TRBV7-2 to TRBJ2-7, with D perhaps TRBD1 (5 bases). V lost 0 bases and J 3 bases, leaving 6 bases between the germline ends. Germline values: CDR1 SGHTA, CDR2 FQGNSA. This CDR3 region has 13 residues. DNA for the CDR3: TGTGCCAGCAGCTTAGCAGGGGACTACGAGCAGTACTTC. This codes for CASSLAGDYEQYF.

Notes on this clone: This sample also contains other DNA sequences that code for the same CDR3. The chain carries TRBV7-3 and TRBJ2-3, with 10 bases lining up with TRBD2. Germline V gives CDR1 SGHTA, CDR2 FQGTGA. This CDR3 is 15 amino acids long. V lost 2 bases, J lost 6 bases, and 5 bases stayed unmatched. The CDR3 loop reads CASSLGLAGADTQYF. In DNA form, the CDR3 reads TGTGCCAGCAGCTTAGGGCTAGCGGGAGCTGATACGCAGTATTTT.

Only a few counts were recorded for this clone. This chain connects TRBV5-8 to TRBJ1-1, with TRBD1 identical over 8 bases. Germline CDR1 SGHTS, CDR2 YDEGEE. V was pared by 4 bases and J by 5 bases, with 7 bases of the junction left unmatched. The CDR3 has 14 residues. The CDR3 DNA is TGTGCCAGCAGCGTAGGACAGGGAGCAACTGAAGCTTTCTTT. Protein sequence: CASSVGQGATEAFF.

The genes are TRBV2 and TRBJ1-1; possible D gene TRBD1, 5 bases. CDR1 and CDR2 (germline): SNHLY, FYNNEI. Between the trimmed V and J ends, which lost 6 bases and 0 bases, there was a span of 14 bases. The length of the CDR3 is 15 residues. The CDR3 is CASRRDSFLNTEAFF. The CDR3, as DNA: TGTGCCAGCAGGCGAGACAGCTTTCTGAACACTGAAGCTTTCTTT.